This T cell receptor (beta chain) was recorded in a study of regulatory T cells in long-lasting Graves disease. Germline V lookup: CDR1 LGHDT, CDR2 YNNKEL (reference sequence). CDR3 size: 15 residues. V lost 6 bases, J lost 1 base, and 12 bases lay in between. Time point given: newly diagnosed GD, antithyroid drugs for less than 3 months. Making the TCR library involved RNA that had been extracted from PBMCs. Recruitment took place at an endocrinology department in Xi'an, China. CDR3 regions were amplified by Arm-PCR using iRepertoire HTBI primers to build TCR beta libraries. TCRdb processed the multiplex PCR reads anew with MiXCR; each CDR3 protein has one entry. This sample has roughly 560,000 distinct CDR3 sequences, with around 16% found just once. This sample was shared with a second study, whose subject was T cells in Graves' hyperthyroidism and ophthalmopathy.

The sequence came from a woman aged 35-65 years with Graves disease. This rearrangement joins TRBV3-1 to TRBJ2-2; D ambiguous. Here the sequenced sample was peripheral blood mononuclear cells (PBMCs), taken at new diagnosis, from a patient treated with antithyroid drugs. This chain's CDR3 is CASSHSDKNTGELFF. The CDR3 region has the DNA TGTGCCAGCAGTCACTCCGACAAGAACACCGGGGAGCTGTTTTTT.